What follows are 27 T cell receptor beta chains derived from one specimen sequenced in a study of chemoradiotherapy in HPV16-positive cancers. Generated by immunoSEQ multiplex PCR, the TCRdb table keeps only in-frame clones and is missing some. The sample lists approximately 14,000 clones, roughly 88% seen once, with less than 3.5% in the top ten. The sample was blood, taken from a patient who underwent chemoradiotherapy. These receptors were collected from a human donor with HPV-associated anogenital cancer.

The V call is TRBV5-6, the J call TRBJ1-1; D not resolved. Germline V lookup: CDR1 SGHDT, CDR2 YYEEEE. V lost 1 base and J 4 bases, leaving 11 bases between the germline ends. This CDR3 has 14 amino acids. CDR3: CASSLRARATEAFF. CDR3 coding DNA: TGTGCCAGCAGCTTGAGGGCGAGGGCCACTGAAGCTTTCTTT.

This clone was counted a single time. The gene calls are TRBV6-5 and TRBJ2-2, with 8 bases identical to TRBD1. This CDR3 is 15 amino acids long. Germline CDR1 reads MNHEY; CDR2 reads SVGAGI. V was pared by 6 bases and J by 5 bases, with 8 bases of the junction left unmatched. The CDR3 coding sequence is TGTGCCAGCAGCCCGGACAGGGCGAGGACCGGGGAGCTGTTTTTT. It yields the protein CASSPDRARTGELFF.

The gene calls are TRBV27 and TRBJ1-1; possible D gene TRBD1, 6 bases. The length of the CDR3 is 13 residues. CDR1 and CDR2 (germline): MNHEY, SMNVEV (reference sequence). Trimming removed 7 bases from V and 10 bases from J, with 19 bases in between. The CDR3 region is CASTRGQGHLAFF. For the CDR3, the DNA is TGTGCCAGCACCCGGGGGCAGGGGCACCTAGCTTTCTTT.

V usage is TRBV5-4 and J usage is TRBJ1-2, with D unclear. CDR1 is SGHNT, CDR2 YYREEE, per germline (reference sequence). Trimming pared 2 bases from V and 2 bases from J, leaving 7 bases between. This CDR3 has 13 amino acids. The CDR3 bases are TGTGCCAGCAGCTTCATTAGAAACTATGGCTACACCTTC. It translates to CASSFIRNYGYTF.

V and J are TRBV6-1 and TRBJ2-7; 7 bases line up with TRBD1. The germline gives CDR1 MNHNS, CDR2 SASEGT. The length of the CDR3 is 14 residues. J was trimmed by 0 bases and V by 1 base; bases with no gene match: 0. The CDR3 DNA reads TGTGCCAGCAGTGAAGGGGACAGCTCCTACGAGCAGTACTTC. Protein sequence: CASSEGDSSYEQYF.

J is TRBJ1-6 and V is TRBV6-6, with D unresolved. This CDR3 region has 12 residues. Deletions cut 7 bases from V and 9 bases from J, with 10 bases between. Germline CDR1 and CDR2: MNHNY and SVGAGI (reference sequence). The CDR3 sequence: CASTPGASPLHF. CDR3 nucleotide sequence: TGTGCCAGCACCCCGGGAGCTTCACCCCTCCACTTT.

This chain connects TRBV7-8 to TRBJ2-3; possible D gene TRBD2, 5 bases. V was trimmed by 5 bases and J by 1 base, leaving 16 bases between them. This CDR3 has 16 amino acids. CDR1 is SGHVS, CDR2 FQNEAQ, per germline. The CDR3: CASSLKTRRGTDTQYF. CDR3 nucleotides: TGTGCCAGCAGCCTAAAGACCCGGCGGGGCACAGATACGCAGTATTTT.

V is TRBV7-8 and J is TRBJ1-3; 7 bases are shared with TRBD1. From germline, CDR1 is SGHVS and CDR2 FQNEAQ. V gave up 7 bases and J gave up 3 bases; unmatched junction bases: 6. The CDR3 is 14 amino acids. In DNA, the CDR3 is TGTGCCAGCAAACTAGGGGGCTTTGGAAACACCATATATTTT. Protein sequence: CASKLGGFGNTIYF.

The rearrangement joins TRBV6-5 to TRBJ2-1; 10 bases agree with TRBD1. Germline trimming cut 6 bases from V and 5 bases from J; bases unmatched to any gene: 7. CDR1 and CDR2 (germline): MNHEY, SVGAGI. This CDR3 has 15 amino acids. This CDR3 is CASSGTGERNNEQFF. In nucleotides, the CDR3 is TGTGCCAGCAGCGGGACAGGGGAGAGGAACAATGAGCAGTTCTTC.

This chain joins TRBV15 and TRBJ2-1; D remains unclear. The germline CDR1 and CDR2 sequences are LNHNV and YYDKDF (reference sequence). The CDR3 contains 15 residues. The V and J ends lost 1 base and 2 bases respectively, with 9 bases between them. The CDR3 DNA sequence: TGTGCCACCAGCAGAGGTGCCGGTGCCTACAATGAGCAGTTCTTC. Residues: CATSRGAGAYNEQFF.

The rearrangement joins TRBV15 to TRBJ1-1, with unresolved D. Germline values: CDR1 LNHNV, CDR2 YYDKDF (reference sequence). The CDR3 is made up of 16 amino acids. Trimming took 3 bases from V and 2 from J, leaving 16 bases between them. The CDR3 nucleotides read TGTGCCACCAGCAGCCCCCAGACACTGGGCAACACTGAAGCTTTCTTT. Its translation: CATSSPQTLGNTEAFF.

V usage is TRBV5-6 and J usage is TRBJ2-3, with 7 bases fitting TRBD2. Germline-derived CDR1 and CDR2 are SGHDT and YYEEEE. This CDR3 has 15 residues. Unmatched junction bases numbered 5, after V lost 4 bases and J lost 0 bases. DNA of the CDR3: TGTGCCAGCAGCAGGGCCGGGGGGAGCACAGATACGCAGTATTTT. Translating it yields CASSRAGGSTDTQYF.

The chain joins TRBV4-2 to TRBJ1-4, with a tentative D call TRBD1 (6 bases). Germline V gives CDR1 LGHNA, CDR2 YNFKEQ. Trimming left V 4 bases short and J 3 bases short, with 12 bases between. This CDR3 spans 15 amino acids. CDR3 nucleotides: TGTGCCAGCAGCCGGGGGGGCCGAGCTAATGAAAAACTGTTTTTT. Amino acids: CASSRGGRANEKLFF.

This chain joins TRBV6-5 and TRBJ1-5; no firm D call. The CDR3 sequence is 14 residues long. V lost 0 bases, J lost 5 bases, and 8 bases lay in between. In germline, CDR1 is MNHEY, CDR2 SVGAGI. This chain's CDR3 is CASSYSWRDQPQHF. In DNA, the CDR3 is TGTGCCAGCAGTTACTCGTGGAGGGATCAGCCCCAGCATTTT.

The rearrangement uses TRBV7-2 and TRBJ1-1, with unresolved D. There are 15 residues in the CDR3. V dropped 1 base and J dropped 7 bases, with 16 bases sitting between them. Germline V gives CDR1 SGHTA, CDR2 FQGNSA. This CDR3 reads CASSLEIRTDGEAFF. Written as DNA, the CDR3 is TGTGCCAGCAGCTTAGAAATCCGGACGGACGGTGAAGCTTTCTTT.

The genes are TRBV5-1 and TRBJ2-1; perhaps TRBD2 as D (5 bases). CDR3 size: 16 residues. Germline V gene data show CDR1 as SGHRS and CDR2 as YFSETQ. The V and J ends lost 4 bases and 0 bases respectively, with 14 bases between them. The DNA for the CDR3 is TGCGCCAGCAGCCCCCCCCAGCGGAGCTCCTACAATGAGCAGTTCTTC. Encoded protein: CASSPPQRSSYNEQFF.

The V gene is TRBV7-2, the J gene TRBJ2-1, with 7 bases aligning to TRBD2. From germline, CDR1 is SGHTA and CDR2 FQGNSA. The CDR3 consists of 15 residues. Losses at the gene ends were 5 bases for V and 3 bases for J; bases not matched to a gene: 7. DNA of the CDR3: TGTGCCAGCAGCGTAAGCGGGGCAGACTACAATGAGCAGTTCTTC. Its protein product is CASSVSGADYNEQFF.

The V gene is TRBV5-1, the J gene TRBJ2-1; 11 bases agree with TRBD2. The CDR3 is 15 residues long. Per the germline V gene, CDR1 is SGHRS and CDR2 is YFSETQ. V was pared by 4 bases and J by 8 bases, with 8 bases of the junction left unmatched. CDR3 DNA: TGCGCCAGCAGCCGTAGCGGGGGGGCTTCTTATGAGCAGTTCTTC. Residues: CASSRSGGASYEQFF.

The genes are TRBV5-5 and TRBJ2-7; D is perhaps TRBD2 (5 bases). Germline CDR1 is SGHKS and CDR2 is YYEKEE (reference sequence). The CDR3 has 13 amino acids. The ends were cut back, 0 bases at V and 2 bases at J, with 6 bases in the middle. This CDR3 reads CASSLGRTYEQYF. DNA of the CDR3: TGTGCCAGCAGCTTGGGGAGGACCTACGAGCAGTACTTC. The variable domain in full, with the rest retrieved from reference TRBV5-5 and TRBJ2-7, is DAGVTQSPTHLIKTRGQQVTLRCSPISGHKSVSWYQQVLGQGPQFIFQYYEKEERGRGNFPDRFSARQFPNYSSELNVNALLLGDSALYLCASSLGRTYEQYFGPGTRLTVT.

CDR3 DNA sequence: TGTGCCAGTAGTATAGGGGTGAGAGGAACTGAAGCTTTCTTT. It codes for CASSIGVRGTEAFF. The chain has TRBV19 and TRBJ1-1; D not resolved. Germline values: CDR1 LNHDA, CDR2 SQIVND (reference sequence). The CDR3 totals 14 residues. Trimming removed 1 base from V and 5 bases from J, with 11 bases in between.

This chain joins TRBV6-4 and TRBJ2-1, with 9 nucleotides matching TRBD2. Germline V CDR1 and CDR2: MRHNA, SNTAGT. The CDR3 is 15 residues long. Germline trimming cut 5 bases from V and 4 bases from J; bases unmatched to any gene: 6. CDR3 in amino acids: CASSRAGGSYNEQFF. Written as DNA, the CDR3 is TGTGCCAGCAGTCGAGCGGGGGGAAGTTACAATGAGCAGTTCTTC.

The chain employs TRBV14 and TRBJ1-1; D may be TRBD1 (5 bases). V lost 4 bases and J 3 bases, leaving 18 bases between the germline ends. Germline CDR1 reads SGHDN; CDR2 reads FVKESK. The CDR3 covers 16 residues. CDR3 nucleotide sequence: TGTGCCAGCAGCCCGAGGGGCCCTAAATCGTACACTGAAGCTTTCTTT. It is translated as CASSPRGPKSYTEAFF. Full variable domain (remainder filled in from reference TRBV14 and TRBJ1-1): EAGVTQFPSHSVIEKGQTVTLRCDPISGHDNLYWYRRVMGKEIKFLLHFVKESKQDESGMPNNRFLAERTGGTYSTLKVQPAELEDSGVYFCASSPRGPKSYTEAFFGQGTRLTVV.

The gene calls are TRBV7-8 and TRBJ1-1, with 8 bases that match TRBD1. The germline CDR1 and CDR2 sequences are SGHVS and FQNEAQ. CDR3 length: 12 residues. With 5 bases clipped from V and 10 bases from J, the junction kept 6 bases outside the gene matches. The CDR3 spells CASSPITGGAFF. DNA of the CDR3: TGTGCCAGCAGCCCCATAACAGGGGGAGCTTTCTTT. Together with reference TRBV7-8 and TRBJ1-1, the CDR3 gives the full variable domain: GAGVSQSPRYKVAKRGQDVALRCDPISGHVSLFWYQQALGQGPEFLTYFQNEAQLDKSGLPSDRFFAERPEGSVSTLKIQRTQQEDSAVYLCASSPITGGAFFGQGTRLTVV.

The chain recombines TRBV5-1 with TRBJ2-5; TRBD1 might be the D (5 bases). This CDR3 is built from 14 residues. The germline V gene encodes CDR1 SGHRS and CDR2 YFSETQ. V lost 5 bases and J lost 1, with 12 bases in between. The CDR3 DNA sequence: TGCGCCAGCAGAGTTGTAGGGGCCCAAGAGACCCAGTACTTC. As protein: CASRVVGAQETQYF.

The V call is TRBV5-1, the J call TRBJ2-7; maybe TRBD1 (6 bases). CDR1 SGHRS and CDR2 YFSETQ come from the germline V gene. V was clipped by 3 bases and J by 2 bases, with 15 bases between them. CDR3 length: 15 amino acids. DNA for the CDR3: TGCGCCAGCAGCTCCCAATCCCAGGGGACCTACGAGCAGTACTTC. Its protein is CASSSQSQGTYEQYF.

This clone has a single count. The chain employs TRBV7-2 and TRBJ1-2; perhaps TRBD1 as D (6 bases). The CDR3 runs 14 residues. Germline loops: CDR1 SGHTA, CDR2 FQGNSA. Trimming removed 4 bases at V and 2 bases at J, with 11 bases between. The CDR3 protein is CASSSGGHNYGYTF. Written as DNA, the CDR3 is TGTGCCAGCAGCTCGGGGGGCCACAACTATGGCTACACCTTC.

The table lists this clone with a count of one. The V gene is TRBV7-9, the J gene TRBJ2-6; 9 positions match TRBD1. Germline CDR1 and CDR2: SEHNR and FQNEAQ (reference sequence). With V trimmed by 3 bases and J by 4 bases, 10 bases remained unmatched. CDR3 length equals 18 residues. The CDR3 region has the DNA TGTGCCAGCAGCTTGGACCGGGACAGGGCGTTAGGGGCCAACGTCCTGACTTTC. Amino acids: CASSLDRDRALGANVLTF.